This record looks at one TCR beta chain sequence and its context. V dropped 0 bases and J dropped 0; count of bases not matched to a gene: 3. In germline, CDR1 is SGDLS, CDR2 YYNGEE. There are 16 residues in the CDR3. This sample is drawn from a study of technical replicates of blood from several donors. The repertoire was sequenced with immunoSEQ multiplex PCR; TCRdb's copy has only in-frame clones and lacks some. The sample contains over 75,000 clones, approximately 96% of which appear only once. The TCR was taken from a human donor in good health. The specimen was T cells isolated from PBMCs. The chain carries TRBV9 and TRBJ1-3, with 7 bases identical to TRBD1. The CDR3 loop is CASSVAGGYSGNTIYF. The CDR3 bases are TGTGCCAGCAGCGTAGCAGGGGGTTACTCTGGAAACACCATATATTTT.